Shown below are 15 T cell receptor beta chains from a single sample sequenced in a study of CD8 T cells in ankylosing spondylitis (dated by TCRdb to about 2017). These receptors' targets are unknown. Broad study findings and their caveats: Blood from ankylosing spondylitis patients appeared to be characterized by a TCR beta motif composed of about 8 highly homologous amino acid variants.

Library preparation employed 5' RACE. Sequencing relied on an Illumina HiSeq 2500. TCRdb redid the processing of the public reads, applying fastp at Q25 and MiXCR, and retained in-frame beta chains. Rows with one shared CDR3 protein collapse into an entry with the most common genes and DNA. The sample records under 550,000 distinct CDR3 sequences, about 25% of which are singletons. The ten largest clonotypes hold 0.85% to 1% of the sample. The sequenced sample consisted of blood, either unsorted or a sorted T cell fraction (not recorded which). Source of these receptors: a male donor with ankylosing spondylitis.

The chain joins TRBV3-1 to TRBJ2-7, with D unclear. Germline V gene data show CDR1 as LGHDT and CDR2 as YNNKEL (reference sequence). The CDR3 has 13 residues. V dropped 1 base and J dropped 3 bases, with 7 bases sitting between them. CDR3 DNA: TGTGCCAGCAGCCAAGGCGCCCTCTACGAGCAGTACTTC. Encoded protein: CASSQGALYEQYF.

This clonotype was seen only a few times. This chain links TRBV12-3 or TRBV12-4 with TRBJ2-1; 8 bases are shared with TRBD2. V gave up 2 bases and J gave up 0 bases; unmatched junction bases: 6. The CDR3 consists of 17 residues. CDR3 DNA sequence: TGTGCCAGCAGTTTAAGAATAGCGGGAAGCTCCTACAATGAGCAGTTCTTC. Its translation: CASSLRIAGSSYNEQFF.

The chain links TRBV4-2 to TRBJ2-1; D is perhaps TRBD2 (5 bases). V lost 0 bases and J lost 7, with 16 bases in between. Per germline, CDR1 LGHNA and CDR2 YNFKEQ. The CDR3 consists of 16 residues. The CDR3 DNA reads as TGTGCCAGCAGCCAAGAACGAGGGCTCGGTGGAAATGAGCAGTTCTTC. It is translated as CASSQERGLGGNEQFF.

In its sample, this clonotype was seen many times. This chain connects TRBV14 to TRBJ2-3; no firm D call. CDR3 length: 14 residues. The V and J ends lost 0 bases and 2 bases respectively, with 6 bases between them. From germline, CDR1 is SGHDN and CDR2 FVKESK. The CDR3 loop reads CASSQDSNTDTQYF. The CDR3 DNA reads TGTGCCAGCAGCCAAGACAGTAACACAGATACGCAGTATTTT.

The rearrangement links TRBV5-1 to TRBJ2-7; D is perhaps TRBD1 or TRBD2 (6 bases each). V lost 6 bases, J lost 7 bases, and 20 bases lay in between. CDR1 and CDR2 (germline): SGHRS, YFSETQ. The CDR3 has 14 amino acids. Written as DNA, the CDR3 is TGCGCCAGCACAAACGGAGGGGGGCCCTCGGAGCAGTACTTC. It is translated as CASTNGGGPSEQYF.

This clonotype was recorded a few times. As DNA, the CDR3 is TGTGCCAGCAGCGTGGACAGGGTTGGTGAGACCCAGTACTTC. Translating it yields CASSVDRVGETQYF. V usage is TRBV7-9 and J usage is TRBJ2-5; 8 bases fit TRBD1. The germline V gene has CDR1 SEHNR and CDR2 FQNEAQ (reference sequence). The CDR3 is made up of 14 amino acids. Trimming took 5 bases from V and 5 from J; bases not matched to a gene: 7.

V usage is TRBV20-1 and J usage is TRBJ1-5; D may be TRBD1 (5 bases). V was clipped by 0 bases and J by 4 bases, with 16 bases between them. From germline, CDR1 is DFQATT and CDR2 SNEGSKA (reference sequence). The CDR3 covers 16 residues. CDR3 coding DNA: TGCAGTGCTAGAGATGGGGGGAGGATCGGAAATCAGCCCCAGCATTTT. Translation: CSARDGGRIGNQPQHF.

This clonotype occurred a few times. The chain links TRBV6-1 to TRBJ2-7; TRBD1 agrees at 7 bases. Germline CDR1 reads MNHNS; CDR2 reads SASEGT. Trimming at V came to 4 bases and at J to 2 bases, leaving 5 bases not matched to a gene. The CDR3 consists of 14 residues. In DNA form, the CDR3 reads TGTGCCAGCAGTGGGGACAGACCCCCCTACGAGCAGTACTTC. Translated: CASSGDRPPYEQYF.

This clonotype was counted only a few times. The chain has TRBV11-2 and TRBJ1-1; D ambiguous. Trimming took off 0 bases at V and 1 base at J, with 9 bases between the two ends. This CDR3 spans 15 amino acids. CDR1 is SGHAT and CDR2 is FQNNGV in the germline V gene. The DNA of the CDR3 is TGTGCCAGCAGCTTAGATCACGGACGGAACACTGAAGCTTTCTTT. The encoded protein is CASSLDHGRNTEAFF.

The CDR3 sequence is CASREGAGANVLTF. CDR3 nucleotide sequence: TGCGCCAGCAGAGAGGGGGCTGGGGCCAACGTCCTGACTTTC. This chain uses TRBV5-1 with TRBJ2-6; TRBD1 might be the D (6 bases). Germline V CDR1 and CDR2: SGHRS, YFSETQ. This CDR3 spans 14 amino acids. V gave up 5 bases and J gave up 2 bases, with 8 bases separating them.

This clonotype was seen a few times. V is TRBV4-2 and J is TRBJ2-1, with 12 bases that match TRBD2. Germline values: CDR1 LGHNA, CDR2 YNFKEQ. The CDR3 is 17 residues long. Trimming at V came to 0 bases and at J to 7 bases, leaving 7 bases not matched to a gene. This chain's CDR3 is CASSQDPPSGRGNEQFF. For the CDR3, the DNA is TGTGCCAGCAGCCAAGACCCCCCTAGCGGGAGGGGGAATGAGCAGTTCTTC.

This chain joins TRBV6-2 or TRBV6-3 and TRBJ1-5, with a weak D call TRBD1 (6 bases). Germline V gene sequence: CDR1 MNHEY, CDR2 SVGEGT. Trimming shortened V by 1 base and J by 2 bases, and 9 bases separated the two germline ends. The CDR3 extends over 15 amino acids. CDR3 in amino acids: CASSYLRTGNQPQHF. The CDR3 DNA is TGTGCCAGCAGTTACTTAAGGACAGGCAATCAGCCCCAGCATTTT.

This sequence joins TRBV19 and TRBJ1-1; 7 nucleotides agree with TRBD1. This CDR3 spans 18 amino acids. The germline CDR1 and CDR2 sequences are LNHDA and SQIVND (reference sequence). J gave up 1 base and V 0 bases, and 11 bases lay outside the gene matches. The CDR3 spells CASSIDLQGVIGNTEAFF. In DNA, the CDR3 is TGTGCCAGTAGTATAGACCTTCAGGGGGTAATCGGGAACACTGAAGCTTTCTTT.

This rearrangement joins TRBV10-2 to TRBJ1-1, with D perhaps matching TRBD1 (5 bases). Germline V gene sequence: CDR1 WSHSY, CDR2 SAAADI. The CDR3 is 18 amino acids. Trimming took 2 bases from V and 0 from J, leaving 19 bases between them. CDR3 sequence (DNA): TGCGCCAGCAGTGAGGGGGACTTAAGGGCCCCTTTGAACACTGAAGCTTTCTTT. It codes for CASSEGDLRAPLNTEAFF.

The J gene is TRBJ2-2, the V gene TRBV20-1, with TRBD1 matching 7 bases. CDR3 length equals 12 residues. Germline CDR1 reads DFQATT; CDR2 reads SNEGSKA (reference sequence). The junction had 5 bases not matched to a gene; V was cut back by 7 bases and J by 6 bases. The CDR3 bases are TGCAGTGTCAAGAGGGGGCCCGGGGAGCTGTTTTTT. This translates into CSVKRGPGELFF.